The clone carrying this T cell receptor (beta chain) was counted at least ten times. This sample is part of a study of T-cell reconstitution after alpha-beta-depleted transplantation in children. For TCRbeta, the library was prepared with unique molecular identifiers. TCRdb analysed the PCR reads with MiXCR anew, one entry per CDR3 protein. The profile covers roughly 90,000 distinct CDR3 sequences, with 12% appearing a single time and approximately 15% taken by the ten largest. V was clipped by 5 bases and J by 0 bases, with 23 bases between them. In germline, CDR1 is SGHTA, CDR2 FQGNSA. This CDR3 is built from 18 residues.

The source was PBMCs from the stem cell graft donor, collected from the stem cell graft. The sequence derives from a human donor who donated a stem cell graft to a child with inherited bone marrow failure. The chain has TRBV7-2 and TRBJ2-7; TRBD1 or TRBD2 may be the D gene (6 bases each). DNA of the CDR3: TGTGCCAGCAGCCTAAAATCGGTCGGGGGCCCGGGCTCCTACGAGCAGTACTTC. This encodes CASSLKSVGGPGSYEQYF. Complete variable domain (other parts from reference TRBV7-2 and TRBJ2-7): GAGVSQSPSNKVTEKGKDVELRCDPISGHTALYWYRQSLGQGLEFLIYFQGNSAPDKSGLPSDRFSAERTGGSVSTLTIQRTQQEDSAVYLCASSLKSVGGPGSYEQYFGPGTRLTVT.